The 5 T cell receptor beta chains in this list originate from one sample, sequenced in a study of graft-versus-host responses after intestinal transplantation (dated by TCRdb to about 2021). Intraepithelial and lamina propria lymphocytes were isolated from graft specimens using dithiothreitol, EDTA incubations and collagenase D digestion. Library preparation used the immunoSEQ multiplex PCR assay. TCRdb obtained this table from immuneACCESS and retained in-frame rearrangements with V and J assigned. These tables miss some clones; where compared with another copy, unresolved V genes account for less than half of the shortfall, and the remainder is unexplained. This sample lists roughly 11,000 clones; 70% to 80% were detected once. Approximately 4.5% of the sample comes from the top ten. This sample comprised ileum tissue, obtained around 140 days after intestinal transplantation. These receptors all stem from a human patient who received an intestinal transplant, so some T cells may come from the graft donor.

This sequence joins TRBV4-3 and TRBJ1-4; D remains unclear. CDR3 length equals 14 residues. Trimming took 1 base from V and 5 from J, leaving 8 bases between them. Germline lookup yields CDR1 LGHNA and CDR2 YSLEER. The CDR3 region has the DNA TGCGCCAGCAGCCAAGCACAGTTAAATGAAAAACTGTTTTTT. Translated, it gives CASSQAQLNEKLFF.

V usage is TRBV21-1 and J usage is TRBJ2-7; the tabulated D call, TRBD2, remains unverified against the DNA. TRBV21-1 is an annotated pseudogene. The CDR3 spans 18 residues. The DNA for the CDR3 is TGTGCCAGCAGCCGACTAGAGGGGCGGGAGGTGAGCTCCTACGAGCAGTACTTC. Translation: CASSRLEGREVSSYEQYF.

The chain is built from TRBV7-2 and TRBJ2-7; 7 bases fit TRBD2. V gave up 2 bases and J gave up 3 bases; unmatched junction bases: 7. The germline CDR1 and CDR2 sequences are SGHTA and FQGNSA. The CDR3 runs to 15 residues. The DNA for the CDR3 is TGTGCCAGCAGCTTACGACTAGCCTCTGACTACGAGCAGTACTTC. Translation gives CASSLRLASDYEQYF. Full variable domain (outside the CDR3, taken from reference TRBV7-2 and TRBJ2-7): GAGVSQSPSNKVTEKGKDVELRCDPISGHTALYWYRQSLGQGLEFLIYFQGNSAPDKSGLPSDRFSAERTGGSVSTLTIQRTQQEDSAVYLCASSLRLASDYEQYFGPGTRLTVT.

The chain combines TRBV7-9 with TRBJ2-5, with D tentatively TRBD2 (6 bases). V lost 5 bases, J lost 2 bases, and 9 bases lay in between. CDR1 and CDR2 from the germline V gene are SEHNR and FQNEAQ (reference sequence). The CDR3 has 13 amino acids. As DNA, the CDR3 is TGTGCCAGCAGCCCGAGCGGGCAAGAGACCCAGTACTTC. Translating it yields CASSPSGQETQYF. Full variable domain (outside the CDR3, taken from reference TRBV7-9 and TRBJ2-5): DTGVSQNPRHKITKRGQNVTFRCDPISEHNRLYWYRQTLGQGPEFLTYFQNEAQLEKSRLLSDRFSAERPKGSFSTLEIQRTEQGDSAMYLCASSPSGQETQYFGPGTRLLVL.

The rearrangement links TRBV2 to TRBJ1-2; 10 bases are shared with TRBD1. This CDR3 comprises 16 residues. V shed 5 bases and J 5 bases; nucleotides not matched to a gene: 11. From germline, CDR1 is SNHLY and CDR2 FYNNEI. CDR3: CASSFYRQGATYGYTF. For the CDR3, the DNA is TGTGCCAGCAGTTTCTATAGACAGGGGGCCACTTATGGCTACACCTTC.